This T cell receptor (beta chain) was obtained from a study of blood T cell repertoires in COVID-19. V lost 0 bases and J lost 5; bases outside the gene matches: 6. The CDR3 spans 15 residues. Germline V gene sequence: CDR1 SGHNT, CDR2 YYREEE (reference sequence). Method: immunoSEQ multiplex PCR; TCRdb's copy keeps in-frame clones and lacks some. The repertoire holds 100,000 to 150,000 clones, approximately 81% seen once, with approximately 12% in the top ten. The genes are TRBV5-4 and TRBJ1-1, with 8 bases that match TRBD1. The sequenced sample consisted of peripheral blood. This clonotype was sampled from a woman in her twenties or thirties who had recovered from COVID-19. The DNA for the CDR3 is TGTGCCAGCAGCTTGGGAGGGACAGGAGGTACTGAAGCTTTCTTT. Translating gives CASSLGGTGGTEAFF.